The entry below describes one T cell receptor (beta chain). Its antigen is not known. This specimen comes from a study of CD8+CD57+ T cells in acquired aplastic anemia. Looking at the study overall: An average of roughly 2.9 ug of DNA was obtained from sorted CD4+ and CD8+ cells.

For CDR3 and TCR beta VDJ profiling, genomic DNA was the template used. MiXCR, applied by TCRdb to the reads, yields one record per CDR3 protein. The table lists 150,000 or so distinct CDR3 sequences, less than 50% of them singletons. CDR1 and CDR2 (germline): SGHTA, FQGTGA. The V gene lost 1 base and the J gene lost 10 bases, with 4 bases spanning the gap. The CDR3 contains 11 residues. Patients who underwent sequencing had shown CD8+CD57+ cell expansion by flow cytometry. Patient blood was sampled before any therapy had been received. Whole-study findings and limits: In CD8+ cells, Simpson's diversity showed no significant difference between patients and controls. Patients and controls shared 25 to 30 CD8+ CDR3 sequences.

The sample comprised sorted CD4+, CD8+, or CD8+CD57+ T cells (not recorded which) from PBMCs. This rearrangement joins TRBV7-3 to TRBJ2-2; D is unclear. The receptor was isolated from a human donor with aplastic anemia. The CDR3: CASSLNQELFF. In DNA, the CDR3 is TGTGCCAGCAGCTTAAACCAGGAGCTGTTTTTT.